The 18 T cell receptor beta chains presented below share a single source sample, sequenced in a study of shared clonotypes between healthy human individuals. Only in-frame clones appear in the TCRdb table, and some are missing; sequencing was by immunoSEQ multiplex PCR. This sample yields 2 million to 2.5 million clones, of which around 95% are seen a single time; roughly 0.13% belongs to the top ten. Sequenced sample: naive CD4+ T cells sorted from blood. As for subset: CD45RA+ positively selected. The receptor source for this set is a man aged 18-30 years in good health.

The genes are TRBV7-2 and TRBJ2-7; D could derive from TRBD1 or TRBD2 (5 bases each). The CDR3 sequence is 14 residues long. Per the germline V gene, CDR1 is SGHTA and CDR2 is FQGNSA. V was clipped by 5 bases and J by 6 bases, with 17 bases between them. The CDR3 bases are TGTGCCAGCAGCCCTGGGACCCCCCAGGGCGAGCAGTACTTC. It is translated as CASSPGTPQGEQYF.

The V call is TRBV6-5, the J call TRBJ2-2; D might be TRBD1 (5 bases). This CDR3 contains 15 residues. Germline V gene sequence: CDR1 MNHEY, CDR2 SVGAGI. V was trimmed by 2 bases and J by 0 bases, leaving 7 bases between them. The CDR3 DNA reads TGTGCCAGCAGTTACGACAGCGCGAACACCGGGGAGCTGTTTTTT. Its protein is CASSYDSANTGELFF.

This clone was observed a few times. This chain links TRBV2 with TRBJ1-6; 8 bases are shared with TRBD1. The CDR3 sequence is 14 residues long. The V and J ends lost 5 bases and 9 bases, in that order; junction bases with no gene match: 6. CDR1 SNHLY and CDR2 FYNNEI come from the germline V gene. CDR3: CASSWTGSGSPLHF. The CDR3 nucleotides read TGTGCCAGCAGTTGGACAGGGTCGGGTTCACCCCTCCACTTT.

The sample holds one count of this clone. The rearrangement links TRBV6-1 to TRBJ2-7, with 9 positions matching TRBD2. Trimming took 6 bases from V and 0 from J; bases not matched to a gene: 6. CDR3 length equals 15 residues. Germline CDR1 MNHNS, CDR2 SASEGT. CDR3 sequence: CASSLTSGSSYEQYF. DNA of the CDR3: TGTGCCAGCAGCTTGACTAGCGGAAGCTCCTACGAGCAGTACTTC.

V gene TRBV11-2 combines with J gene TRBJ1-6; D is undetermined. CDR1 is SGHAT, CDR2 FQNNGV, per germline. CDR3 length equals 15 residues. V was pared by 0 bases and J by 6 bases, with 9 bases between. Written as DNA, the CDR3 is TGTGCCAGCAGCTTAGATCGCGGATTTAATTCACCCCTCCACTTT. Translating gives CASSLDRGFNSPLHF.

This chain uses TRBV7-9 with TRBJ1-2; D is possibly TRBD1 (5 bases). The CDR3 spans 17 residues. Trimming stripped 6 bases from V and 4 bases from J, with 24 bases between. The V gene's germline CDR1 is SEHNR and CDR2 FQNEAQ (reference sequence). CDR3 amino acids: CASRLQGVAWKGYGYTF. The CDR3 bases are TGTGCCAGCAGACTCCAGGGTGTAGCGTGGAAAGGCTATGGCTACACCTTC. The variable domain in full, completed from reference TRBV7-9 and TRBJ1-2, reads DTGVSQNPRHKITKRGQNVTFRCDPISEHNRLYWYRQTLGQGPEFLTYFQNEAQLEKSRLLSDRFSAERPKGSFSTLEIQRTEQGDSAMYLCASRLQGVAWKGYGYTFGSGTRLTVV.

This chain links TRBV5-1 with TRBJ2-7; weak D call: TRBD1 (6 bases). V was pared by 7 bases and J by 2 bases, with 10 bases between. This CDR3 comprises 12 residues. Per germline, CDR1 SGHRS and CDR2 YFSETQ. The CDR3 DNA is TGCGCCAGCCGTGGACAGCCCTACGAGCAGTACTTC. Residues: CASRGQPYEQYF. The entire variable domain, with the rest obtained from reference TRBV5-1 and TRBJ2-7, is as follows: KAGVTQTPRYLIKTRGQQVTLSCSPISGHRSVSWYQQTPGQGLQFLFEYFSETQRNKGNFPGRFSGRQFSNSRSEMNVSTLELGDSALYLCASRGQPYEQYFGPGTRLTVT.

The V and J genes are TRBV4-1 and TRBJ1-6; D unresolved. The CDR3 extends over 17 amino acids. The ends were cut back, 1 base at V and 0 bases at J, with 10 bases in the middle. From germline, CDR1 is MGHRA and CDR2 YSYEKL. The CDR3 sequence: CASSQGPYSSYNSPLHF. DNA of the CDR3: TGCGCCAGCAGCCAAGGTCCTTACAGCTCCTATAATTCACCCCTCCACTTT.

The chain recombines TRBV11-1 with TRBJ1-3; D gene unclear. V shed 5 bases and J shed 4 bases, with 9 bases lying between them. Germline V CDR1 and CDR2: SGHAT, FQDESV (reference sequence). The CDR3 totals 13 residues. CDR3 nucleotide sequence: TGTGCCAGCAGCCCCTCAGCAGGAAACACCATATATTTT. As protein: CASSPSAGNTIYF. Full variable domain (remainder filled in from reference TRBV11-1 and TRBJ1-3): EAEVAQSPRYKITEKSQAVAFWCDPISGHATLYWYRQILGQGPELLVQFQDESVVDDSQLPKDRFSAERLKGVDSTLKIQPAELGDSAMYLCASSPSAGNTIYFGEGSWLTVV.

A word on this clone: Other nucleotide sequences from this sample produce the same CDR3. This chain connects TRBV18 to TRBJ1-2; TRBD1 is a possible D gene (5 bases). The CDR3 loop spans 13 amino acids. The V gene's germline CDR1 is KGHSH and CDR2 LQKENI. V lost 3 bases and J 3 bases, leaving 8 bases between the germline ends. The CDR3 loop reads CASSPDSDYGYTF. CDR3 nucleotides: TGTGCCAGCTCACCTGACAGCGACTATGGCTACACCTTC. Complete variable domain (other parts from reference TRBV18 and TRBJ1-2): NAGVMQNPRHLVRRRGQEARLRCSPMKGHSHVYWYRQLPEEGLKFMVYLQKENIIDESGMPKERFSAEFPKEGPSILRIQQVVRGDSAAYFCASSPDSDYGYTFGSGTRLTVV.

This rearrangement joins TRBV6-1 to TRBJ1-5; 10 bases agree with TRBD1. This CDR3 has 16 residues. The germline V gene has CDR1 MNHNS and CDR2 SASEGT. J lost 7 bases, V lost 3 bases, and 9 bases had no gene match. CDR3 region: CASSEGTGAVGQPQHF. The CDR3, as DNA: TGTGCCAGCAGTGAGGGGACAGGGGCAGTGGGGCAGCCCCAGCATTTT.

CDR3 sequence (DNA): TGTGCCAGCAGCTTAGGGCCGGGTCCGGGGGGTGAGCAGTTCTTC. Translated: CASSLGPGPGGEQFF. The V gene is TRBV7-2, the J gene TRBJ2-1; 7 bases are a match to TRBD2. Germline CDR1 SGHTA, CDR2 FQGNSA. The CDR3 is 15 residues long. Trimming took 1 base from V and 9 from J; bases not matched to a gene: 9. Full variable domain (missing parts from reference TRBV7-2 and TRBJ2-1): GAGVSQSPSNKVTEKGKDVELRCDPISGHTALYWYRQSLGQGLEFLIYFQGNSAPDKSGLPSDRFSAERTGGSVSTLTIQRTQQEDSAVYLCASSLGPGPGGEQFFGPGTRLTVL.

The chain links TRBV2 to TRBJ1-5; D call uncertain. The germline gives CDR1 SNHLY, CDR2 FYNNEI. Trimming removed 5 bases from V and 4 bases from J, with 9 bases in between. The CDR3 has 13 amino acids. CDR3 nucleotides: TGTGCCAGCAGTTACATGGATAATCAGCCCCAGCATTTT. Translation: CASSYMDNQPQHF.

The rearrangement joins TRBV4-3 to TRBJ1-6; TRBD1 is a possible D gene (6 bases). This CDR3 spans 17 amino acids. Germline loops: CDR1 LGHNA, CDR2 YSLEER. Trimming shortened V by 1 base and J by 5 bases, and 15 bases separated the two germline ends. CDR3 nucleotides: TGCGCCAGCAGCCAAGTAAGTGCAGGGGATAATAATTCACCCCTCCACTTT. This sequence encodes CASSQVSAGDNNSPLHF.

The chain carries TRBV2 and TRBJ1-5; the D gene is possibly TRBD1 (6 bases). Germline-derived CDR1 and CDR2 are SNHLY and FYNNEI. V gave up 7 bases and J gave up 6 bases, with 19 bases separating them. The CDR3 sequence is 15 residues long. The CDR3: CASNQQGGGSQPQHF. DNA for the CDR3: TGTGCCAGCAACCAGCAGGGAGGGGGTAGTCAGCCCCAGCATTTT. Based on the CDR3 plus reference TRBV2 and TRBJ1-5, the full variable domain is EPEVTQTPSHQVTQMGQEVILRCVPISNHLYFYWYRQILGQKVEFLVSFYNNEISEKSEIFDDQFSVERPDGSNFTLKIRSTKLEDSAMYFCASNQQGGGSQPQHFGDGTRLSIL.

This chain connects TRBV19 to TRBJ1-2; 8 bases line up with TRBD1. This CDR3 spans 16 amino acids. J lost 3 bases, V lost 3 bases, and 9 bases had no gene match. CDR1 is LNHDA and CDR2 is SQIVND in the germline V gene (reference sequence). The CDR3 here is CASSISLGQGYYGYTF. As DNA, the CDR3 is TGTGCCAGTAGTATCTCCCTCGGACAGGGCTACTATGGCTACACCTTC. The whole variable domain, remainder taken from reference TRBV19 and TRBJ1-2, is DGGITQSPKYLFRKEGQNVTLSCEQNLNHDAMYWYRQDPGQGLRLIYYSQIVNDFQKGDIAEGYSVSREKKESFPLTVTSAQKNPTAFYLCASSISLGQGYYGYTFGSGTRLTVV.

J is TRBJ1-1 and V is TRBV5-6; D call uncertain. Per germline, CDR1 SGHDT and CDR2 YYEEEE. Trimming stripped 5 bases from V and 10 bases from J, with 12 bases between. CDR3 size: 11 residues. This CDR3 is CASSWDFGAFF. CDR3 nucleotide sequence: TGTGCCAGCAGTTGGGATTTTGGAGCTTTCTTT.

This chain joins TRBV7-2 and TRBJ2-7; 12 nucleotides match TRBD2. Germline CDR1 is SGHTA and CDR2 is FQGNSA. The CDR3 contains 17 residues. After removal of 3 bases from V and 2 bases from J, the junction contained 8 bases not matched to a gene. CDR3 amino acids: CASSFETSGSRTYEQYF. The CDR3 DNA reads as TGTGCCAGCAGCTTCGAGACTAGCGGGAGTCGGACCTACGAGCAGTACTTC.